The 4 T cell receptor beta chains reported below all come from one sample, sequenced in a study of cytomegalovirus exposure and HLA in healthy donors. PCR involved 60 Vbeta and 13 Jbeta primers. TCRdb's table, derived via immunoSEQ multiplex PCR, lists solely in-frame clones and lacks some. Of 90,000 to 130,000 clones in the sample, around 76% were seen once. Sample: PBMCs. These receptors all stem from a man aged 30 to 39 in good health and CMV-seropositive.

The chain combines TRBV5-4 with TRBJ1-4; D might be TRBD1 (6 bases). Trimming stripped 4 bases from V and 4 bases from J, with 11 bases between. The CDR3 covers 14 residues. Per germline, CDR1 SGHNT and CDR2 YYREEE (reference sequence). The CDR3 sequence is CASSPDSDNEKLFF. Here the CDR3 DNA reads TGTGCCAGCAGCCCGGACAGCGATAATGAAAAACTGTTTTTT.

V and J are TRBV13 and TRBJ2-5; 12 bases match TRBD1. Unmatched junction bases numbered 7, after V lost 3 bases and J lost 11 bases. The CDR3 has 14 residues. CDR1 and CDR2 from the germline V gene are PRHDT and FYEKMQ (reference sequence). CDR3 in amino acids: CASSLGQGAWEQYF. CDR3 bases: TGTGCCAGCAGCTTGGGACAGGGGGCCTGGGAGCAGTACTTC.

The chain couples TRBV6-1 to TRBJ2-7; D perhaps matches TRBD1 (5 bases). The germline V gene has CDR1 MNHNS and CDR2 SASEGT. Trimming left V 4 bases short and J 6 bases short, with 22 bases between. The CDR3 runs to 16 residues. The chain's CDR3 is CASSVLPGSRFGEQYF. CDR3 sequence (DNA): TGTGCCAGCAGTGTACTCCCAGGGTCGAGGTTTGGCGAGCAGTACTTC.

The chain employs TRBV5-1 and TRBJ2-5; D is uncertain. The assigned J gene may be wrong: the sequence end matches TRBJ2-7 better. Germline V gives CDR1 SGHRS, CDR2 YFSETQ. The CDR3 is 11 residues long. CDR3 loop: CASSDYYEQYF. The CDR3 coding sequence is TGCGCCAGCAGCGATTACTACGAGCAGTACTTC.